These 17 T cell receptor beta chains originate from one sample sequenced in a study of CD8 T cells in Susac syndrome. Reverse transcription of roughly 0.45 to 1 ug RNA was performed with random hexamers. Each CDR3 protein gets one entry after TCRdb re-called the immunoSEQ multiplex PCR reads with MiXCR. The table lists about 94,000 distinct CDR3 sequences, 85% to 95% of them singletons. Sequenced input: CD4+ T cells from PBMCs. The receptor source for this set is a human donor with Susac syndrome.

This chain uses TRBV20-1 with TRBJ2-1, with 7 bases aligning to TRBD2. This CDR3 has 11 residues. Per germline, CDR1 DFQATT and CDR2 SNEGSKA (reference sequence). Unmatched junction bases numbered 2, after V lost 2 bases and J lost 10 bases. The DNA for the CDR3 is TGCAGTGCTAGACCCGGGAGGGAGCAGTTCTTC. Its protein product is CSARPGREQFF.

In DNA, the CDR3 is TGTGCCAGCACCAGGGACCACACTGAAGCTTTCTTT. Amino acids: CASTRDHTEAFF. V usage is TRBV12-3 or TRBV12-4 and J usage is TRBJ1-1; D possibly corresponds to TRBD1 (5 bases). V lost 7 bases to trimming and J lost 3 bases, with 9 bases between them. CDR3 length: 12 residues.

The chain has TRBV2 and TRBJ2-3, with D possibly being TRBD1 (5 bases). The CDR3 has 15 amino acids. CDR1 and CDR2 (germline): SNHLY, FYNNEI. Trimming removed 6 bases at V and 5 bases at J, with 18 bases between. For the CDR3, the DNA is TGTGCCAGCAGGGGCCAAGGGGCCTACCAAGATACGCAGTATTTT. Its protein product is CASRGQGAYQDTQYF.

V gene TRBV29-1 combines with J gene TRBJ2-7, with 7 bases matching TRBD1. The CDR3 is made up of 12 amino acids. Germline assignment: CDR1 SQVTM and CDR2 ANQGSEA. V was pared by 8 bases and J by 7 bases, with 11 bases of the junction left unmatched. The CDR3 DNA reads TGCAGCACCCGACAGGGAAGTGTGGAGCAGTACTTC. Encoded protein: CSTRQGSVEQYF.

The chain's CDR3 is CASSQAGGDQPQHF. The CDR3 region has the DNA TGTGCCAGCAGCCAGGCGGGGGGCGATCAGCCCCAGCATTTT. The V call is TRBV4-2, the J call TRBJ1-5, with D perhaps TRBD1 (6 bases). The V end lost 3 bases, the J end lost 5 bases, and 11 bases lay between the germline ends. Germline CDR1 reads LGHNA; CDR2 reads YNFKEQ. The CDR3 is made up of 14 amino acids.

This chain joins TRBV14 and TRBJ1-2; TRBD1 is a possible D gene (5 bases). V lost 0 bases and J lost 3, with 5 bases in between. Germline V gene data show CDR1 as SGHDN and CDR2 as FVKESK. The length of the CDR3 is 13 residues. The CDR3 DNA follows: TGTGCCAGCAGCCAAGACAGGGACTATGGCTACACCTTC. Amino acids: CASSQDRDYGYTF.

This sequence joins TRBV9 and TRBJ1-6, with TRBD1 as a possible D gene (5 bases). Trimming took 3 bases from V and 0 from J, leaving 10 bases between them. CDR3 length: 16 amino acids. The germline V gene has CDR1 SGDLS and CDR2 YYNGEE. CDR3 DNA: TGTGCCAGCAGCGCTAGACAGAGCTCCTATAATTCACCCCTCCACTTT. Translating gives CASSARQSSYNSPLHF.

The count of this clonotype is one. The chain joins TRBV20-1 to TRBJ1-2; D is undetermined. The CDR3 totals 12 residues. The germline V and J ends were trimmed by 3 bases and 4 bases, with 9 bases remaining between them. Germline V CDR1 and CDR2: DFQATT, SNEGSKA (reference sequence). CDR3 protein: CSASPEGYGYTF. The CDR3 coding sequence is TGCAGTGCTAGCCCGGAAGGCTATGGCTACACCTTC.

In this sample, this clonotype turned up once. This chain links TRBV10-3 with TRBJ2-2; D not certain. The germline V and J ends were trimmed by 0 bases and 4 bases, with 3 bases remaining between them. Germline loops: CDR1 ENHRY, CDR2 SYGVKD. The CDR3 is 13 amino acids. For the CDR3, the DNA is TGTGCCATCAGTGAGTCGGGCACCGGGGAGCTGTTTTTT. It encodes CAISESGTGELFF.

J is TRBJ2-2 and V is TRBV12-3 or TRBV12-4, with a tentative D call TRBD1 (6 bases). This CDR3 spans 13 amino acids. Trimming removed 5 bases at V and 7 bases at J, with 11 bases between. CDR3 nucleotides: TGTGCCAGCAGTGTCCAGGGGATCGGGGAGCTGTTTTTT. This sequence encodes CASSVQGIGELFF.

The genes are TRBV28 and TRBJ2-6; D uncertain. Germline loops: CDR1 MDHEN, CDR2 SYDVKM. Between the trimmed V and J ends, which lost 7 bases and 0 bases, there was a span of 10 bases. The CDR3 length is 15 residues. As DNA, the CDR3 is TGTGCCAGCACCCCCCAGGCCTCTGGGGCCAACGTCCTGACTTTC. Translating it yields CASTPQASGANVLTF.

The gene calls are TRBV20-1 and TRBJ1-2; 8 nucleotides match TRBD1. CDR3 length equals 14 residues. CDR1 DFQATT and CDR2 SNEGSKA come from the germline V gene (reference sequence). Losses at the gene ends were 3 bases for V and 8 bases for J; bases not matched to a gene: 11. CDR3 protein: CSASHSQGAQGYTF. The CDR3 region has the DNA TGCAGTGCTAGCCACTCCCAGGGGGCACAGGGCTACACCTTC.

The chain is built from TRBV30 and TRBJ1-5, with 7 positions matching TRBD1. CDR3 size: 15 residues. CDR1 is GTSNPN, CDR2 SVGIG, per germline (reference sequence). V shed 3 bases, J shed 1 base, and the junction held 6 bases outside the gene matches. CDR3 DNA: TGTGCCTGGAGCGCGGGGACAGCCAGCAATCAGCCCCAGCATTTT. Translating gives CAWSAGTASNQPQHF.

This chain joins TRBV7-2 and TRBJ2-5; perhaps TRBD2 as D (5 bases). V lost 7 bases and J 9 bases, leaving 15 bases between the germline ends. From germline, CDR1 is SGHTA and CDR2 FQGNSA. There are 12 residues in the CDR3. The CDR3 protein is CASTLGGPAQYF. The CDR3 DNA follows: TGTGCCAGCACCCTTGGAGGCCCGGCCCAGTACTTC.

The gene calls are TRBV12-3 or TRBV12-4 and TRBJ1-1; D remains ambiguous. V lost 5 bases and J lost 3, with 16 bases in between. This CDR3 spans 15 amino acids. The CDR3 bases are TGTGCCAGCAGTATGAACCTGGCCGGGGACACTGAAGCTTTCTTT. Translating it yields CASSMNLAGDTEAFF.

In this sample, this clonotype turned up once. The chain couples TRBV7-2 to TRBJ2-7, with TRBD2 as a possible D gene (5 bases). Germline CDR1 and CDR2: SGHTA and FQGNSA. The CDR3 sequence is 15 residues long. Deletions cut 0 bases from V and 3 bases from J, with 12 bases between. Here the CDR3 reads CASSLAPTADYEQYF. The CDR3, as DNA: TGTGCCAGCAGCTTAGCACCCACAGCGGACTACGAGCAGTACTTC. The full variable domain, its missing parts supplied by reference TRBV7-2 and TRBJ2-7, is GAGVSQSPSNKVTEKGKDVELRCDPISGHTALYWYRQSLGQGLEFLIYFQGNSAPDKSGLPSDRFSAERTGGSVSTLTIQRTQQEDSAVYLCASSLAPTADYEQYFGPGTRLTVT.

The V call is TRBV25-1, the J call TRBJ2-1; D unresolved. V lost 3 bases to trimming and J lost 8 bases, with 11 bases between them. Germline lookup yields CDR1 MGHDK and CDR2 SYGVNS. CDR3 length: 13 residues. Here the CDR3 DNA reads TGTGCCAGCAGTGACCTTGCCCCACATGAGCAGTTCTTC. Its translation: CASSDLAPHEQFF.